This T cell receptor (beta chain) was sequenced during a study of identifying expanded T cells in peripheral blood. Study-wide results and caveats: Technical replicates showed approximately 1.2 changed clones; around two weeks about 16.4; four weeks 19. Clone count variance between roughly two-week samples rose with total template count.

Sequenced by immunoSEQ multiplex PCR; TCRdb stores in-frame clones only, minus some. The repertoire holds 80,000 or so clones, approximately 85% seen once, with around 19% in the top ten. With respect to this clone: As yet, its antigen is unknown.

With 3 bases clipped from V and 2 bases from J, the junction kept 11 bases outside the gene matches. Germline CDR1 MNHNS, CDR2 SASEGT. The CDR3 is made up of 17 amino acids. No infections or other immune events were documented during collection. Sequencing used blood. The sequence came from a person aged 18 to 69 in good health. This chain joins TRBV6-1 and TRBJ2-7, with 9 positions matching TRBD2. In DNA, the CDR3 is TGTGCCAGCAGTGACCCCGCTGGGACTAGCCGCACCTACGAGCAGTACTTC. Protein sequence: CASSDPAGTSRTYEQYF.